This T cell receptor (beta chain) appears in the sequencing data of a study of cytomegalovirus exposure and HLA in healthy donors. The CDR3 extends over 15 amino acids. CDR1 and CDR2 (germline): SGDLS, YYNGEE. The V gene end was trimmed by 0 bases and the J gene end by 5 bases; junction bases not matched to a gene: 3. 13 Jbeta primers and 60 Vbeta primers were used for the PCR. Sequencing was performed with immunoSEQ multiplex PCR; in TCRdb, only in-frame clones are kept and a portion is missing. The sample includes 85,000 to 130,000 clones, 9.5% to 13% seen only once; the top ten take more than 5%. This receptor was obtained from a man aged 35 to 55 in good health and CMV-seropositive. Sample: PBMCs. The chain uses TRBV9 and TRBJ2-3; 10 bases fit TRBD2. DNA for the CDR3: TGTGCCAGCAGCGTAGGAAGCGGGAGGGGAGATACGCAGTATTTT. Translation gives CASSVGSGRGDTQYF. The complete variable domain, with remaining parts taken from reference TRBV9 and TRBJ2-3, reads DSGVTQTPKHLITATGQRVTLRCSPRSGDLSVYWYQQSLDQGLQFLIQYYNGEERAKGNILERFSAQQFPDLHSELNLSSLELGDSALYFCASSVGSGRGDTQYFGPGTRLTVL.